This passage covers 25 T cell receptor beta chains from one sample sequenced in a study of T cell responses to AZD1222 COVID-19 vaccine. Clones were sequenced by immunoSEQ multiplex PCR, and TCRdb holds only the in-frame ones, with some missing. The repertoire has under 200,000 clones, 92% of them found once; the top ten carry 4% to 5.5%. The material sequenced was peripheral blood, taken on day 0 of MenACWY control vaccination. These receptors were taken from an adult in good health.

This chain joins TRBV2 and TRBJ1-4; D gene ambiguous. Trimming took off 6 bases at V and 4 bases at J, with 12 bases between the two ends. Germline values: CDR1 SNHLY, CDR2 FYNNEI. The CDR3 covers 14 residues. CDR3 protein: CASRKVYNNEKLFF. The CDR3 DNA is TGTGCCAGCAGGAAAGTATACAATAATGAAAAACTGTTTTTT.

This chain uses TRBV5-1 with TRBJ2-1; weak D call: TRBD2 (6 bases). V was cut by 4 bases and J by 2 bases, with 16 bases left in between. Germline CDR1 and CDR2: SGHRS and YFSETQ. This CDR3 comprises 16 residues. As DNA, the CDR3 is TGCGCCAGCAGCCCCGGAGGGCAGGCCACCTACAATGAGCAGTTCTTC. Protein: CASSPGGQATYNEQFF.

This chain links TRBV7-9 with TRBJ1-2, with D perhaps TRBD1 (5 bases). Trimming stripped 3 bases from V and 0 bases from J, with 14 bases between. Germline V gene sequence: CDR1 SEHNR, CDR2 FQNEAQ (reference sequence). This CDR3 comprises 16 residues. CDR3 nucleotides: TGTGCCAGCAGCTTGTCGTCGGGGCGAGCTAACTATGGCTACACCTTC. It codes for CASSLSSGRANYGYTF.

The rearrangement uses TRBV10-1 and TRBJ2-7, with 8 bases identical to TRBD2. Unmatched junction bases numbered 2, after V lost 4 bases and J lost 3 bases. The CDR3 is 13 amino acids. In germline, CDR1 is WNHNN, CDR2 SYGVQD (reference sequence). The CDR3 loop reads CASSGGTSYEQYF. CDR3 coding DNA: TGCGCCAGCAGTGGAGGGACTAGCTACGAGCAGTACTTC.

V usage is TRBV27 and J usage is TRBJ1-5, with 12 bases lining up with TRBD1. This CDR3 is 18 amino acids long. J lost 2 bases, V lost 4 bases, and 9 bases had no gene match. Germline lookup yields CDR1 MNHEY and CDR2 SMNVEV (reference sequence). Here the CDR3 DNA reads TGTGCCAGCAGTTCTGGGACAGGGGGCTTATTTGGCAATCAGCCCCAGCATTTT. The encoded protein is CASSSGTGGLFGNQPQHF.

The chain joins TRBV3-1 (or the pseudogene TRBV3-2) to TRBJ1-2; D remains unclear. The V and J ends lost 2 bases and 4 bases respectively, with 8 bases between them. The CDR3 is 13 amino acids. Per the germline V gene, CDR1 is LGHDT and CDR2 is YNNKEL (reference sequence). CDR3 region: CASSQTQAYGYTF. CDR3 sequence (DNA): TGTGCCAGCAGCCAAACGCAGGCCTATGGCTACACCTTC.

This rearrangement joins TRBV5-1 to TRBJ2-7; 7 nucleotides align to TRBD1. CDR1 and CDR2 from the germline V gene are SGHRS and YFSETQ. The CDR3 is made up of 14 amino acids. Trimming at V came to 2 bases and at J to 2 bases, leaving 4 bases not matched to a gene. The CDR3 sequence is CASSLSGTAYEQYF. CDR3 DNA sequence: TGCGCCAGCAGCTTATCCGGGACAGCCTACGAGCAGTACTTC.

The chain carries TRBV6-5 and TRBJ1-2, with 7 nucleotides matching TRBD1. CDR1 and CDR2 from the germline V gene are MNHEY and SVGAGI. Losses at the gene ends were 6 bases for V and 5 bases for J; bases not matched to a gene: 12. CDR3 size: 15 residues. CDR3 DNA sequence: TGTGCCAGCAGAACCGACAGGGTCGATTCATATGGCTACACCTTC. This sequence encodes CASRTDRVDSYGYTF.

V gene TRBV12-3 or TRBV12-4 combines with J gene TRBJ1-1; unclear D gene. V was pared by 5 bases and J by 6 bases, with 13 bases between. This CDR3 region has 13 residues. This CDR3 reads CASSLSQSAEAFF. CDR3 in DNA: TGTGCCAGCAGTCTTTCTCAATCCGCTGAAGCTTTCTTT.

This chain connects TRBV7-3 to TRBJ2-3, with D perhaps TRBD1 or TRBD2 (5 bases each). The germline gives CDR1 SGHTA, CDR2 FQGTGA. The CDR3 totals 15 residues. Trimming left V 6 bases short and J 4 bases short, with 17 bases between. The CDR3 DNA sequence: TGTGCCAGCAGGGCCGAGGGGTCCCCGGCAGATACGCAGTATTTT. Protein: CASRAEGSPADTQYF.

The chain uses TRBV28 and TRBJ1-2; the match to TRBD1 covers 8 bases. Germline trimming cut 6 bases from V and 4 bases from J; bases unmatched to any gene: 7. This CDR3 comprises 14 residues. The germline V gene has CDR1 MDHEN and CDR2 SYDVKM. The CDR3 bases are TGTGCCAGCAGCCGTGCAGGGGGCACCTATGGCTACACCTTC. As protein: CASSRAGGTYGYTF.

The chain couples TRBV28 to TRBJ2-5; 7 bases fit TRBD1. The trim removed 9 bases at V and 5 bases at J, leaving 9 bases unmatched. This CDR3 spans 13 amino acids. Germline V gene sequence: CDR1 MDHEN, CDR2 SYDVKM. Here the CDR3 DNA reads TGTGCCAGTTTCTACAGGGGATGGGAGACCCAGTACTTC. It specifies CASFYRGWETQYF.

This chain uses TRBV28 with TRBJ1-5; perhaps TRBD1 as D (6 bases). Germline CDR1 and CDR2: MDHEN and SYDVKM. The CDR3 covers 15 residues. Trimming stripped 6 bases from V and 2 bases from J, with 14 bases between. CDR3 bases: TGTGCCAGCAGAACACAGGGTCGCGGCAATCAGCCCCAGCATTTT. Its protein product is CASRTQGRGNQPQHF.

The chain links TRBV27 to TRBJ2-7; a possible D gene is TRBD1 (6 bases). Germline CDR1 is MNHEY and CDR2 is SMNVEV (reference sequence). The CDR3 runs to 14 residues. V lost 3 bases and J 3 bases, leaving 12 bases between the germline ends. The CDR3 is CASSLSTGFYEQYF. The CDR3 DNA follows: TGTGCCAGCAGTTTGTCAACAGGGTTCTACGAGCAGTACTTC.

The table lists this clone with a count of one. This rearrangement joins TRBV25-1 to TRBJ1-1; tentative D call: TRBD1 (5 bases). The germline gives CDR1 MGHDK, CDR2 SYGVNS. The CDR3 runs to 14 residues. Between the trimmed V and J ends, which lost 5 bases and 8 bases, there was a span of 18 bases. The CDR3 sequence is CASSWALGGGEAFF. In DNA form, the CDR3 reads TGTGCCAGCAGTTGGGCCCTAGGCGGGGGGGAAGCTTTCTTT.

CDR3 DNA: TGTGCCAGTTCTTCCGGGGAGCCAGCCAAAAACATTCAGTACTTC. Its protein product is CASSSGEPAKNIQYF. This sequence joins TRBV19 and TRBJ2-4; D may be TRBD2 (5 bases). This CDR3 region has 15 residues. Germline lookup yields CDR1 LNHDA and CDR2 SQIVND (reference sequence). Trimming shortened V by 8 bases and J by 0 bases, and 14 bases separated the two germline ends.

Here the CDR3 DNA reads TGTGCCAGCAGTCTAGCGTTAGATACGCAGTATTTT. Residues: CASSLALDTQYF. The chain has TRBV28 and TRBJ2-3, with D possibly being TRBD2 (6 bases). Trimming stripped 5 bases from V and 5 bases from J, with 8 bases between. The CDR3 sequence is 12 residues long. CDR1 and CDR2 (germline): MDHEN, SYDVKM.

This clone has a single count. The CDR3 region has the DNA TGCGCCAGCAGCTTGGAGGGAACGAACACTGAAGCTTTCTTT. This sequence encodes CASSLEGTNTEAFF. The genes are TRBV5-1 and TRBJ1-1; no clear D gene. Trimming cost V 0 bases and J 1 base, with 7 bases left between them. The CDR3 is 14 residues long. Germline CDR1 SGHRS, CDR2 YFSETQ.

The table lists this clone with a count of one. The gene calls are TRBV29-1 and TRBJ2-7, with 7 positions matching TRBD2. Germline V lookup: CDR1 SQVTM, CDR2 ANQGSEA. V shed 7 bases, J shed 4 bases, and the junction held 10 bases outside the gene matches. The CDR3 contains 13 residues. CDR3 nucleotides: TGCAGCGGACGGGGGGAAAATCGTTACGAGCAGTACTTC. Its protein is CSGRGENRYEQYF.

In this sample, this clone turned up once. The V and J genes are TRBV30 and TRBJ2-5, with D hard to call. Trimming removed 2 bases at V and 5 bases at J, with 12 bases between. Germline assignment: CDR1 GTSNPN and CDR2 SVGIG (reference sequence). The CDR3 length is 13 residues. The CDR3 nucleotides are TGTGCCTGGAGTAGAAGGGTCTCCGAGACCCAGTACTTC. It codes for CAWSRRVSETQYF.

The chain combines TRBV28 with TRBJ1-1; tentative D call: TRBD1 (6 bases). Trimming left V 9 bases short and J 0 bases short, with 14 bases between. Germline assignment: CDR1 MDHEN and CDR2 SYDVKM. This CDR3 comprises 14 residues. CDR3 DNA sequence: TGTGCCAGTTCGTCCAGGGGATTGAACACTGAAGCTTTCTTT. Protein product: CASSSRGLNTEAFF.

The chain carries TRBV30 and TRBJ1-5, with D perhaps matching TRBD1 (5 bases). The CDR3 loop spans 15 amino acids. V was pared by 5 bases and J by 9 bases, with 23 bases between. Germline V gives CDR1 GTSNPN, CDR2 SVGIG (reference sequence). Here the CDR3 reads CAWWGGDAEGRPQHF. In DNA form, the CDR3 reads TGTGCCTGGTGGGGGGGGGACGCCGAGGGAAGGCCCCAGCATTTT.

As to this clone: A junction end diverges from the germline sequence, so it may reflect a read error. The rearrangement uses TRBV28 and TRBJ1-2, with no clear D. The CDR3 is 11 residues long. Per germline, CDR1 MDHEN and CDR2 SYDVKM. DNA for the CDR3: TGTGCCAGCAGTTTATTAGACGTCGGTCACTTC. It is translated as CASSLLDVGHF.

V usage is TRBV20-1 and J usage is TRBJ1-5; D is undetermined. Trimming took 3 bases from V and 4 from J, leaving 10 bases between them. This CDR3 contains 13 residues. Germline V gene data show CDR1 as DFQATT and CDR2 as SNEGSKA (reference sequence). Written as DNA, the CDR3 is TGCAGTGCTAGTCGGGGTAGGAATCAGCCCCAGCATTTT. It specifies CSASRGRNQPQHF.

V usage is TRBV19 and J usage is TRBJ1-5; D is ambiguous. The CDR3 spans 17 residues. V was cut by 2 bases and J by 5 bases, with 19 bases left in between. Germline CDR1 is LNHDA and CDR2 is SQIVND (reference sequence). Here the CDR3 DNA reads TGTGCCAGTAGTATAATGGGTCGGGCACCTAGGCATCAGCCCCAGCATTTT. Protein product: CASSIMGRAPRHQPQHF.